This T cell receptor beta chain was sequenced in a study of T cells after yellow fever vaccination. MiXCR was run by TCRdb on the 5' RACE reads, yielding one entry per CDR3 protein. The sample consists of some 560,000 distinct CDR3 sequences, under 25% of them appearing once. V shed 6 bases and J shed 7 bases, with 19 bases lying between them. The CDR3 is 15 residues long. The source is a man aged 25 to 45 who received the YFV17D yellow fever vaccine. The specimen was PBMCs, collected 15 days after the yellow fever booster vaccination. The rearrangement links TRBV12-3 or TRBV12-4 to TRBJ2-1, with no clear D. The CDR3 nucleotides are TGTGCCAGCAGGATACGTGGGCCCGCGGTGAATGAGCAGTTCTTC. Its translation is CASRIRGPAVNEQFF.